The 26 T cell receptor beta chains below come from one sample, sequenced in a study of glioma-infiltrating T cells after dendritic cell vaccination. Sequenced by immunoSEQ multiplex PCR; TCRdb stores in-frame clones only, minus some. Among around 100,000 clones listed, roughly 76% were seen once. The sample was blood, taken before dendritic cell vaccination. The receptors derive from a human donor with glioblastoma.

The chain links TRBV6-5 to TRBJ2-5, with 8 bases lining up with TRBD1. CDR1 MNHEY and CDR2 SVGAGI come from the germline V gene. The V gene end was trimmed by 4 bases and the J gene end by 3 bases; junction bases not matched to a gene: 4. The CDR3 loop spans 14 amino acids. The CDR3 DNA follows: TGTGCCAGCAGTTCGGACAGGGTGGAAGAGACCCAGTACTTC. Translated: CASSSDRVEETQYF.

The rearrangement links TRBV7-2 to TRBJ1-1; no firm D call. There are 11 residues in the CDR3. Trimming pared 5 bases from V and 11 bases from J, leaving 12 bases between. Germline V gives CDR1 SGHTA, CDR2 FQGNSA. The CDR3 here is CASSQRLEAFF. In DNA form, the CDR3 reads TGTGCCAGCAGCCAAAGATTGGAGGCTTTCTTT.

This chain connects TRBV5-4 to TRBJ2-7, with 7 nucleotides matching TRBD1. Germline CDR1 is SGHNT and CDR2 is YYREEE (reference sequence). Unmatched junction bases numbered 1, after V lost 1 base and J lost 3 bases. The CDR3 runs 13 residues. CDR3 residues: CASSLTGDYEQYF. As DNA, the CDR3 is TGTGCCAGCAGCTTGACAGGGGACTACGAGCAGTACTTC. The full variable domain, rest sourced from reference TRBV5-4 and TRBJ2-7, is ETGVTQSPTHLIKTRGQQVTLRCSSQSGHNTVSWYQQALGQGPQFIFQYYREEENGRGNFPPRFSGLQFPNYSSELNVNALELDDSALYLCASSLTGDYEQYFGPGTRLTVT.

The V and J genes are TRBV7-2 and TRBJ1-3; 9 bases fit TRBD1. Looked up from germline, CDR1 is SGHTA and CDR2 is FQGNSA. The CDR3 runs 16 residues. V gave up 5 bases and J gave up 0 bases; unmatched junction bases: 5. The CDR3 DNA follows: TGTGCCAGCAGCCTGGGACAGGGAGTCTCTGGAAACACCATATATTTT. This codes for CASSLGQGVSGNTIYF.

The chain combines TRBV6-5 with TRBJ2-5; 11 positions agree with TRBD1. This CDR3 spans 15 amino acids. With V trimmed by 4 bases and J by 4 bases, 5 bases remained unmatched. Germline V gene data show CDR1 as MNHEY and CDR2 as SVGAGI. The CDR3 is CASSSDRGQVETQYF. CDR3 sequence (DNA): TGTGCCAGCAGTTCGGACAGGGGGCAAGTAGAGACCCAGTACTTC.

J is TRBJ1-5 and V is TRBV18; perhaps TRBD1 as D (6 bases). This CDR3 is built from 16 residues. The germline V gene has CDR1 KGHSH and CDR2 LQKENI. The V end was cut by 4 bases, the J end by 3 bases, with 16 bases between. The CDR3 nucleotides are TGTGCCAGCTCACAACCCACAGGGCCCCTCAATCAGCCCCAGCATTTT. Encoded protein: CASSQPTGPLNQPQHF.

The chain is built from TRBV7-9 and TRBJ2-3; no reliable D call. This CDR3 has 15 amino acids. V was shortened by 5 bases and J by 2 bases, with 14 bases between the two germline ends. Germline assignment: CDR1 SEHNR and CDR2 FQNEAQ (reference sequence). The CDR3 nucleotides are TGTGCCAGCAGCCCCCCCGCGAGCCCCACAGATACGCAGTATTTT. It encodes CASSPPASPTDTQYF.

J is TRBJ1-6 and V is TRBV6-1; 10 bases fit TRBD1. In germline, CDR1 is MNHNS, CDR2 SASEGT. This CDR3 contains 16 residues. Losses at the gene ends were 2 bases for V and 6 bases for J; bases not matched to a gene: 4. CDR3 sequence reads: CASSELRTGGNSPLHF. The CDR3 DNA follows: TGTGCCAGCAGTGAACTCAGGACAGGGGGTAATTCACCCCTCCACTTT.

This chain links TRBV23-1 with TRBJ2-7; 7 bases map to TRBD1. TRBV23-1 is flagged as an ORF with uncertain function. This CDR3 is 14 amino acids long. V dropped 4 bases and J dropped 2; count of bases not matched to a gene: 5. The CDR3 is CASSRDRETYEQYF. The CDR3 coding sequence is TGCGCCAGCAGTCGCGACAGGGAGACCTACGAGCAGTACTTC.

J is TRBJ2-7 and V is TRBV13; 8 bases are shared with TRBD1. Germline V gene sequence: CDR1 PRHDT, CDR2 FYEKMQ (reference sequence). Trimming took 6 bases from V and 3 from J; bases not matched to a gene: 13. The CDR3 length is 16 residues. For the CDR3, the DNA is TGTGCCAGCAGGGGGGGACAGGACAGGCACTACTACGAGCAGTACTTC. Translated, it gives CASRGGQDRHYYEQYF.

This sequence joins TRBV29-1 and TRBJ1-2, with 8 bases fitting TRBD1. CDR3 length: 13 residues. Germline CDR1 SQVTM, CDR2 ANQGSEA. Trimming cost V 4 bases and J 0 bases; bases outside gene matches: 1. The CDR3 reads CSVGQGTNYGYTF. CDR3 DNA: TGCAGCGTTGGACAGGGGACTAACTATGGCTACACCTTC.

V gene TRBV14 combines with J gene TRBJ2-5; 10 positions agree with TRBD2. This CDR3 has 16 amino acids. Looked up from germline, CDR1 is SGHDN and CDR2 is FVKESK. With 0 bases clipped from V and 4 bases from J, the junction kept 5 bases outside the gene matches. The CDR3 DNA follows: TGTGCCAGCAGCCAAGATTGGTCTAGCGGGGGAGAGACCCAGTACTTC. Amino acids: CASSQDWSSGGETQYF. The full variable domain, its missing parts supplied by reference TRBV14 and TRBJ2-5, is EAGVTQFPSHSVIEKGQTVTLRCDPISGHDNLYWYRRVMGKEIKFLLHFVKESKQDESGMPNNRFLAERTGGTYSTLKVQPAELEDSGVYFCASSQDWSSGGETQYFGPGTRLLVL.

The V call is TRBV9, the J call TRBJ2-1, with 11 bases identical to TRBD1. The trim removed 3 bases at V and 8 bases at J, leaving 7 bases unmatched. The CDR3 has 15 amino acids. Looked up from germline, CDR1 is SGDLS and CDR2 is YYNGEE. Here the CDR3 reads CASSEEGQGVDEQFF. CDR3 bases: TGTGCCAGCAGCGAAGAGGGACAGGGGGTCGATGAGCAGTTCTTC.

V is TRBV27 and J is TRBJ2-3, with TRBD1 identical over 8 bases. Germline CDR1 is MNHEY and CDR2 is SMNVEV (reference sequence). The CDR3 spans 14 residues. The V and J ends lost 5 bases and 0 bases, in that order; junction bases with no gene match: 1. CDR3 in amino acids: CASSRTGSTDTQYF. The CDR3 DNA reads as TGTGCCAGCAGTAGGACAGGGAGCACAGATACGCAGTATTTT.

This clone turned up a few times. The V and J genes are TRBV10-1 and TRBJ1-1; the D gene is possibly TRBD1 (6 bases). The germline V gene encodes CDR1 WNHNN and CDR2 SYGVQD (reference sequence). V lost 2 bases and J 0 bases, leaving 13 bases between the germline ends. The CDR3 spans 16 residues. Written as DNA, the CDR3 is TGCGCCAGCAGTGAGAACGTCGGACAGATGAACACTGAAGCTTTCTTT. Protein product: CASSENVGQMNTEAFF.

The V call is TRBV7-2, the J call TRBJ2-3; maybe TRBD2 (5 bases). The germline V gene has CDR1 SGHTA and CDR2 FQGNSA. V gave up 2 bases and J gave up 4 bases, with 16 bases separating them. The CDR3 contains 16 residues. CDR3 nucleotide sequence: TGTGCCAGCAGCTTACTCCGGGCGGGTAGGGCAGATACGCAGTATTTT. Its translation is CASSLLRAGRADTQYF.

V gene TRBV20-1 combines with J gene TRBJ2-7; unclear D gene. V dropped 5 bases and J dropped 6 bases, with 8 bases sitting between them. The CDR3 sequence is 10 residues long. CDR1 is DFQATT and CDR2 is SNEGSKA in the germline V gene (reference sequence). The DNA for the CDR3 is TGCAGTGCTTCACCGAGCGAGCAGTACTTC. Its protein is CSASPSEQYF.

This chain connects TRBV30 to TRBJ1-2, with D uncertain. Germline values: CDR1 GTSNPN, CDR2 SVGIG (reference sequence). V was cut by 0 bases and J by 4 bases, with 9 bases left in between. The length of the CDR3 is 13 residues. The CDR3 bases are TGTGCCTGGAGTGTCTTACAGAGCTATGGCTACACCTTC. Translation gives CAWSVLQSYGYTF.

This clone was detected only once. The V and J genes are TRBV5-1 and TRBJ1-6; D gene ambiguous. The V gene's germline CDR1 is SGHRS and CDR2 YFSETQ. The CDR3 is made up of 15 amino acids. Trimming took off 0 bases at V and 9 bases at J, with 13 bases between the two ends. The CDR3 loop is CASSLEEVLGSPLHF. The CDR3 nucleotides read TGCGCCAGCAGCTTGGAAGAGGTTTTGGGTTCACCCCTCCACTTT.

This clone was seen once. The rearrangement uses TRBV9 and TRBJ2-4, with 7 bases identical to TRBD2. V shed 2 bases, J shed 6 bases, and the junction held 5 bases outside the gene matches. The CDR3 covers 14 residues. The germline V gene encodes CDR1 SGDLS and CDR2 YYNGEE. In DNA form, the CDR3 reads TGTGCCAGCAGCGTGGGAGCGGGGACAAACATTCAGTACTTC. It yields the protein CASSVGAGTNIQYF.

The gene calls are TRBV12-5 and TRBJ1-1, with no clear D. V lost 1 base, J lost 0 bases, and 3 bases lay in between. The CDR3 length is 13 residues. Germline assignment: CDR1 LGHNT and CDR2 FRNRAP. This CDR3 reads CASGLAMNTEAFF. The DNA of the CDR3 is TGTGCTAGTGGTTTGGCCATGAACACTGAAGCTTTCTTT.

The CDR3, as DNA: TGTGCCTGGAGTACACCTACAGGCGGAGAAGAAAAACTGTTTTTT. Protein: CAWSTPTGGEEKLFF. J is TRBJ1-4 and V is TRBV30; possible D gene TRBD1, 5 bases. Germline V lookup: CDR1 GTSNPN, CDR2 SVGIG (reference sequence). Trimming left V 2 bases short and J 8 bases short, with 18 bases between. The CDR3 extends over 15 amino acids.

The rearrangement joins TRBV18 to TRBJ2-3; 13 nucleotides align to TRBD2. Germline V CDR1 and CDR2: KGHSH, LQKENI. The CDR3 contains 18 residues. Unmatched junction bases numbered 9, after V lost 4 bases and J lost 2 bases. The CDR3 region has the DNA TGTGCCAGCTCACTTCGGCCGGGACTAGCGGGGTTCACAGATACGCAGTATTTT. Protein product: CASSLRPGLAGFTDTQYF.

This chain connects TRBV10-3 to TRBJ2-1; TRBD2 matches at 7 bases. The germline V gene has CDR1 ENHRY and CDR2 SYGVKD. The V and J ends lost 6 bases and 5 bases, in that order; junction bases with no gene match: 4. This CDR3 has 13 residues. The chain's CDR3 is CAISGLGDNEQFF. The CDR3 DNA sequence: TGTGCCATCAGCGGACTAGGCGACAATGAGCAGTTCTTC.

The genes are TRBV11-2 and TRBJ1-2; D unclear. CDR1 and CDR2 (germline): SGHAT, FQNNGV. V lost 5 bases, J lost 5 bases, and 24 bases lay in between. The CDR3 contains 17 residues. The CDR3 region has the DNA TGTGCCAGCAGCCATATCAAACCGGGATCCCCGACTTATGGCTACACCTTC. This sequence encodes CASSHIKPGSPTYGYTF.

The CDR3 DNA sequence: TGTGCCAGCCAACCGGGACAGGGTTCCGGTTCACCCCTCCACTTT. The encoded protein is CASQPGQGSGSPLHF. The chain carries TRBV25-1 and TRBJ1-6; 9 bases map to TRBD1. Germline CDR1 and CDR2: MGHDK and SYGVNS. This CDR3 has 15 amino acids. The V segment lost 8 bases and the J segment 9 bases; nucleotides outside the gene matches: 11.